This entry lists 6 T cell receptor beta chains sequenced from one sample in a study of beta chain features in type 1 diabetes. As every portion of the isolated RNA was reverse transcribed, the sequencing read expressed TCRB transcripts. Generated by immunoSEQ multiplex PCR, the TCRdb table keeps only in-frame clones and is missing some. Of about 260,000 clones in the sample, approximately 70% were seen once. Material: naive CD4+ T cells from blood. Every receptor here comes from a man aged 25-40 years in good health.

J is TRBJ1-2 and V is TRBV29-1; tentative D call: TRBD1 (6 bases). Germline loops: CDR1 SQVTM, CDR2 ANQGSEA. With 7 bases removed from V and 6 bases from J, the gap between germline ends came to 18 bases. The CDR3 is made up of 13 amino acids. The CDR3 DNA follows: TGCAGCGCCGAACAGGGCGGAAGAGATGGCTACACCTTC. Its protein is CSAEQGGRDGYTF.

This chain connects TRBV6-5 to TRBJ2-7; 7 bases are a match to TRBD1. The germline gives CDR1 MNHEY, CDR2 SVGAGI. Unmatched junction bases numbered 11, after V lost 6 bases and J lost 6 bases. The CDR3 covers 14 residues. CDR3 amino acids: CASSGTEAHREQYF. The CDR3 DNA follows: TGTGCCAGCAGCGGGACAGAAGCTCATCGCGAGCAGTACTTC.

This chain joins TRBV20-1 and TRBJ2-5, with D possibly TRBD2 on 6 matching bases. V was pared by 7 bases and J by 4 bases, with 10 bases between. Germline V gene lookup returns CDR1 DFQATT and CDR2 SNEGSKA (reference sequence). The CDR3 is 11 amino acids. CDR3 nucleotides: TGCAGTGTCGGGGGTTCAGAGACCCAGTACTTC. Protein product: CSVGGSETQYF.

The chain has TRBV9 and TRBJ2-2; 7 nucleotides match TRBD2. With 0 bases clipped from V and 1 base from J, the junction kept 3 bases outside the gene matches. CDR1 SGDLS and CDR2 YYNGEE come from the germline V gene. This CDR3 contains 16 residues. The CDR3 protein is CASSVGLAGNTGELFF. For the CDR3, the DNA is TGTGCCAGCAGCGTAGGGTTAGCGGGGAACACCGGGGAGCTGTTTTTT.

V is TRBV30 and J is TRBJ2-3, with D hard to call. Germline CDR1 is GTSNPN and CDR2 is SVGIG (reference sequence). V was pared by 3 bases and J by 0 bases, with 13 bases between. The CDR3 has 15 amino acids. This chain's CDR3 is CAWSRLELSTDTQYF. The DNA for the CDR3 is TGTGCCTGGAGCAGACTGGAACTTAGCACAGATACGCAGTATTTT.

This clone was seen a few times. The chain couples TRBV2 to TRBJ2-2; possible D gene TRBD1, 6 bases. Germline CDR1 SNHLY, CDR2 FYNNEI. V lost 5 bases and J lost 5, with 12 bases in between. CDR3 size: 14 residues. The CDR3 is CASSSTGKTGELFF. The CDR3 bases are TGTGCCAGCAGTAGCACAGGGAAGACCGGGGAGCTGTTTTTT.